The next 19 T cell receptor beta chains were all read from a single sample in a study of blood T cell repertoires in COVID-19. Produced via immunoSEQ multiplex PCR; TCRdb's table is partial and in-frame only. The repertoire includes about 240,000 clones, roughly nine tenths of them detected once, and approximately 7.5% sits in the top ten. Sample: peripheral blood. These receptors were obtained from a man in his 60s who had recovered from COVID-19.

The V call is TRBV14, the J call TRBJ1-1; 10 bases map to TRBD1. Germline CDR1 SGHDN, CDR2 FVKESK. V was pared by 0 bases and J by 1 base, with 8 bases of the junction left unmatched. The CDR3 consists of 18 residues. The CDR3 DNA sequence: TGTGCCAGCAGCCAAGATTATAGGACAGGGGGTGGGAACACTGAAGCTTTCTTT. Translating gives CASSQDYRTGGGNTEAFF.

This clone occurred a few times. The V and J genes are TRBV27 and TRBJ2-1; 8 bases are a match to TRBD2. CDR1 is MNHEY and CDR2 is SMNVEV in the germline V gene (reference sequence). This CDR3 has 15 residues. Trimming cost V 9 bases and J 14 bases; bases outside gene matches: 21. CDR3 region: CASRVHRTSSLDEFF. The CDR3 DNA is TGTGCCAGTCGGGTCCATCGGACTAGCTCCTTAGATGAGTTCTTC.

This clone was seen only a few times. The sample contains more than one DNA sequence encoding this CDR3. V gene TRBV3-1 (or the pseudogene TRBV3-2) combines with J gene TRBJ2-7; D gene ambiguous. From germline, CDR1 is LGHDT and CDR2 YNNKEL (reference sequence). This CDR3 contains 12 residues. V was clipped by 4 bases and J by 2 bases, with 6 bases between them. CDR3 nucleotide sequence: TGTGCCAGCAGCCCTCGGGCCTACGAGCAGTACTTC. Translating it yields CASSPRAYEQYF.

The CDR3 nucleotides are TGTGCCAGCAGCGTTCAAGGGGCTCCTTCACACAATGAGCAGTTCTTC. It yields the protein CASSVQGAPSHNEQFF. This chain uses TRBV9 with TRBJ2-1; D may be TRBD1 (5 bases). This CDR3 has 16 amino acids. V dropped 2 bases and J dropped 5 bases, with 17 bases sitting between them. CDR1 is SGDLS, CDR2 YYNGEE, per germline.

The chain joins TRBV25-1 to TRBJ2-7; D is unresolved. The germline V gene has CDR1 MGHDK and CDR2 SYGVNS. CDR3 length equals 17 residues. Trimming took off 3 bases at V and 0 bases at J, with 18 bases between the two ends. The CDR3 loop is CASSDGDFSPGSYEQYF. CDR3 nucleotide sequence: TGTGCCAGCAGTGACGGCGACTTCTCGCCTGGCTCCTACGAGCAGTACTTC.

V and J are TRBV6-5 and TRBJ1-5, with 8 bases identical to TRBD1. The CDR3 covers 15 residues. V gave up 6 bases and J gave up 0 bases; unmatched junction bases: 4. Germline CDR1 MNHEY, CDR2 SVGAGI. CDR3 nucleotide sequence: TGTGCCAGCAGGGACAGGGTCTATAGCAATCAGCCCCAGCATTTT. Translation: CASRDRVYSNQPQHF.

This chain joins TRBV29-1 and TRBJ2-1; 7 positions agree with TRBD1. CDR1 and CDR2 (germline): SQVTM, ANQGSEA. V shed 7 bases and J 3 bases; nucleotides not matched to a gene: 9. This CDR3 contains 14 residues. The CDR3 region has the DNA TGCAGCGATCGACAGGGCTACTACTACAATGAGCAGTTCTTC. Its translation: CSDRQGYYYNEQFF.

The rearrangement links TRBV5-6 to TRBJ2-1, with a weak D call TRBD2 (6 bases). The CDR3 runs to 14 residues. Trimming removed 6 bases from V and 4 bases from J, with 14 bases in between. CDR1 is SGHDT and CDR2 is YYEEEE in the germline V gene. CDR3 nucleotide sequence: TGTGCCAGCACCCCGGGGGTGGGGTACAATGAGCAGTTCTTC. It yields the protein CASTPGVGYNEQFF.

The chain carries TRBV6-5 and TRBJ1-2, with 10 bases matching TRBD1. The length of the CDR3 is 13 residues. After removal of 8 bases from V and 3 bases from J, the junction contained 3 bases not matched to a gene. The germline V gene encodes CDR1 MNHEY and CDR2 SVGAGI. The CDR3 protein is CASRDRGYYGYTF. CDR3 coding DNA: TGTGCCAGCCGGGACAGGGGATACTATGGCTACACCTTC.

For the CDR3, the DNA is TGCGCCAGCAGCCCGCCCGGGGGAGCAGATACGCAGTATTTT. It codes for CASSPPGGADTQYF. The gene calls are TRBV5-1 and TRBJ2-3; D might be TRBD2 (6 bases). The CDR3 spans 14 residues. Germline assignment: CDR1 SGHRS and CDR2 YFSETQ. Trimming shortened V by 4 bases and J by 4 bases, and 13 bases separated the two germline ends. Full variable domain (missing parts from reference TRBV5-1 and TRBJ2-3): KAGVTQTPRYLIKTRGQQVTLSCSPISGHRSVSWYQQTPGQGLQFLFEYFSETQRNKGNFPGRFSGRQFSNSRSEMNVSTLELGDSALYLCASSPPGGADTQYFGPGTRLTVL.

This chain connects TRBV18 to TRBJ2-7, with 9 bases fitting TRBD1. V shed 4 bases, J shed 6 bases, and the junction held 1 base outside the gene matches. The CDR3 length is 12 residues. Germline V gene sequence: CDR1 KGHSH, CDR2 LQKENI. CDR3 in DNA: TGTGCCAGCTCACGGGGACAGGGCGAGCAGTACTTC. Translating gives CASSRGQGEQYF.

This rearrangement joins TRBV18 to TRBJ2-1; perhaps TRBD2 as D (5 bases). Per the germline V gene, CDR1 is KGHSH and CDR2 is LQKENI. The CDR3 has 12 residues. The V gene lost 3 bases and the J gene lost 10 bases, with 10 bases spanning the gap. The CDR3 sequence: CASSPPTREQFF. In nucleotides, the CDR3 is TGTGCCAGCTCACCGCCCACTAGGGAGCAGTTCTTC. The variable domain in full, with the rest retrieved from reference TRBV18 and TRBJ2-1, is NAGVMQNPRHLVRRRGQEARLRCSPMKGHSHVYWYRQLPEEGLKFMVYLQKENIIDESGMPKERFSAEFPKEGPSILRIQQVVRGDSAAYFCASSPPTREQFFGPGTRLTVL.

The chain couples TRBV19 to TRBJ2-1, with D tentatively TRBD2 (6 bases). Trimming left V 8 bases short and J 10 bases short, with 18 bases between. Germline values: CDR1 LNHDA, CDR2 SQIVND (reference sequence). There are 13 residues in the CDR3. The CDR3 region has the DNA TGTGCCAGTGAACGGAGGGGCAACTTAGAGCAGTTCTTC. This translates into CASERRGNLEQFF.

The gene calls are TRBV7-9 and TRBJ1-6, with D unresolved. This CDR3 has 12 residues. V was clipped by 3 bases and J by 7 bases, with 4 bases between them. Germline-derived CDR1 and CDR2 are SEHNR and FQNEAQ (reference sequence). The CDR3 nucleotides are TGTGCCAGCAGCTTGGAGAATTCACCCCTCCACTTT. Its translation: CASSLENSPLHF.

This clone has a count of ten or more. Other DNA sequences in the sample encode the same CDR3. The chain employs TRBV7-2 and TRBJ1-6; TRBD1 aligns across 11 bases. The germline V gene has CDR1 SGHTA and CDR2 FQGNSA. Trimming removed 3 bases from V and 10 bases from J; junction bases left unmatched: 2. The CDR3 consists of 14 residues. CDR3 sequence: CASSFRTGGSPLHF. As DNA, the CDR3 is TGTGCCAGCAGCTTTAGGACAGGGGGCTCACCCCTCCACTTT.

The chain couples TRBV19 to TRBJ2-7; the match to TRBD1 covers 10 bases. J gave up 4 bases and V 9 bases, and 6 bases lay outside the gene matches. CDR3 size: 13 residues. Germline V gene sequence: CDR1 LNHDA, CDR2 SQIVND (reference sequence). This CDR3 is CASRRQGAYEQYF. CDR3 DNA: TGTGCCAGCCGGAGACAGGGGGCTTACGAGCAGTACTTC.

This clone was recorded only once. J is TRBJ2-3 and V is TRBV7-2; D ambiguous. The V end was cut by 2 bases, the J end by 0 bases, with 12 bases between. The CDR3 length is 16 residues. Germline CDR1 and CDR2: SGHTA and FQGNSA. The CDR3 region has the DNA TGTGCCAGCAGCTTATCTCGTGGCAGGAGCACAGATACGCAGTATTTT. Translated, it gives CASSLSRGRSTDTQYF. Variable domain in full (rest from reference TRBV7-2 and TRBJ2-3): GAGVSQSPSNKVTEKGKDVELRCDPISGHTALYWYRQSLGQGLEFLIYFQGNSAPDKSGLPSDRFSAERTGGSVSTLTIQRTQQEDSAVYLCASSLSRGRSTDTQYFGPGTRLTVL.

This clone was detected only a few times. The chain couples TRBV7-8 to TRBJ2-5; a possible D gene is TRBD1 (8 bases). From germline, CDR1 is SGHVS and CDR2 FQNEAQ. Trimming took off 5 bases at V and 5 bases at J, with 21 bases between the two ends. The CDR3 covers 16 residues. This chain's CDR3 is CASSARQGRVVETQYF. CDR3 DNA: TGTGCCAGCAGCGCCCGACAGGGGAGGGTTGTGGAGACCCAGTACTTC.

The chain carries TRBV30 and TRBJ2-7; a weak D match, TRBD2 (6 bases). The CDR3 has 12 residues. Germline loops: CDR1 GTSNPN, CDR2 SVGIG (reference sequence). Trimming cost V 2 bases and J 6 bases, with 11 bases left between them. This chain's CDR3 is CAWSMVGGEQYF. The DNA of the CDR3 is TGTGCCTGGAGTATGGTCGGGGGCGAGCAGTACTTC.